Below, 31 T cell receptor beta chains from the same sample are listed, as sequenced in a study of blood T cell repertoires in COVID-19. Generated by immunoSEQ multiplex PCR, the TCRdb table keeps only in-frame clones and is missing some. The sample includes approximately 70,000 clones, 79% of them seen just once. The sequenced sample was peripheral blood. The receptors stem from a man between 60 and 75 years old with active or convalescent COVID-19.

This clone has just a few counts. Different DNA sequences within this sample yield the same CDR3. The chain links TRBV18 to TRBJ1-1; the D gene is possibly TRBD1 (5 bases). V was shortened by 1 base and J by 1 base, with 7 bases between the two germline ends. The V gene's germline CDR1 is KGHSH and CDR2 LQKENI. The CDR3 runs to 14 residues. CDR3 sequence: CASSPQGPNTEAFF. As DNA, the CDR3 is TGTGCCAGCTCACCACAGGGGCCGAACACTGAAGCTTTCTTT.

This clone has just a few counts. The gene calls are TRBV7-9 and TRBJ1-2, with a tentative D call TRBD1 (6 bases). The CDR3 runs 17 residues. V dropped 1 base and J dropped 0 bases, with 15 bases sitting between them. CDR1 and CDR2 from the germline V gene are SEHNR and FQNEAQ (reference sequence). The CDR3 loop is CASSLETGTSTNYGYTF. Written as DNA, the CDR3 is TGTGCCAGCAGCTTAGAAACCGGGACATCAACTAACTATGGCTACACCTTC.

The V gene is TRBV27, the J gene TRBJ1-5, with a possible D match to TRBD1 (5 bases). Germline V gene data show CDR1 as MNHEY and CDR2 as SMNVEV (reference sequence). The CDR3 spans 16 residues. Deletions cut 1 base from V and 0 bases from J, with 10 bases between. Here the CDR3 reads CASSLWGRDSNQPQHF. CDR3 DNA sequence: TGTGCCAGCAGTTTATGGGGCAGAGATAGCAATCAGCCCCAGCATTTT.

The chain uses TRBV21-1 and TRBJ1-1; TRBD1, the table's D call, was not compared with the DNA. TRBV21-1 is given as a pseudogene. The CDR3 contains 19 residues. CDR3 in amino acids: CASSKVSLTTGTSNTEAFF. The DNA for the CDR3 is TGTGCCAGCAGCAAAGTATCCTTAACCACCGGGACATCGAACACTGAAGCTTTCTTT.

This clone was found many times. The chain has TRBV25-1 and TRBJ1-1; 9 nucleotides agree with TRBD1. After removal of 4 bases from V and 8 bases from J, the junction contained 5 bases not matched to a gene. Germline loops: CDR1 MGHDK, CDR2 SYGVNS. The length of the CDR3 is 13 residues. CDR3 region: CASSGGQGGEAFF. CDR3 DNA: TGTGCCAGCAGTGGGGGACAGGGTGGCGAAGCTTTCTTT.

The CDR3 DNA is TGTGCCAGCAGTTTAAAGGGGCAGGGAAACTACGAGCAGTACTTC. It translates to CASSLKGQGNYEQYF. V is TRBV28 and J is TRBJ2-7, with D perhaps matching TRBD1 (5 bases). The CDR3 is 15 amino acids. Trimming pared 2 bases from V and 3 bases from J, leaving 14 bases between. Germline CDR1 and CDR2: MDHEN and SYDVKM.

The chain uses TRBV11-2 and TRBJ2-3; 7 nucleotides align to TRBD2. The V segment lost 5 bases and the J segment 3 bases; nucleotides outside the gene matches: 11. The CDR3 sequence is 16 residues long. The germline gives CDR1 SGHAT, CDR2 FQNNGV. The CDR3 nucleotides read TGTGCCAGCAGCGGAGATATGCGGGGGTCGACAGATACGCAGTATTTT. This translates into CASSGDMRGSTDTQYF.

This sequence joins TRBV19 and TRBJ1-3; 10 bases are shared with TRBD1. V dropped 5 bases and J dropped 8; count of bases not matched to a gene: 18. Germline values: CDR1 LNHDA, CDR2 SQIVND (reference sequence). The CDR3 has 18 residues. Written as DNA, the CDR3 is TGTGCCAGTAGTGGGGGACAGGGGCCGTCGGGAGTTGTGGACACCATATATTTT. Its protein product is CASSGGQGPSGVVDTIYF.

The genes are TRBV30 and TRBJ2-6; D possibly corresponds to TRBD2 (5 bases). The V end was cut by 3 bases, the J end by 0 bases, with 6 bases between. The CDR3 is made up of 14 amino acids. CDR1 is GTSNPN and CDR2 is SVGIG in the germline V gene (reference sequence). CDR3 DNA sequence: TGTGCCTGGAGCGGGGTCTCTGGGGCCAACGTCCTGACTTTC. It translates to CAWSGVSGANVLTF.

This chain joins TRBV19 and TRBJ2-7, with 8 bases aligning to TRBD2. The V gene end was trimmed by 3 bases and the J gene end by 3 bases; junction bases not matched to a gene: 7. CDR3 size: 15 residues. CDR1 LNHDA and CDR2 SQIVND come from the germline V gene (reference sequence). The CDR3 sequence is CASSIWAGGLYEQYF. The CDR3 DNA reads as TGTGCCAGTAGTATTTGGGCGGGGGGACTCTACGAGCAGTACTTC. Using reference TRBV19 and TRBJ2-7 for the parts outside the CDR3, the full variable domain is DGGITQSPKYLFRKEGQNVTLSCEQNLNHDAMYWYRQDPGQGLRLIYYSQIVNDFQKGDIAEGYSVSREKKESFPLTVTSAQKNPTAFYLCASSIWAGGLYEQYFGPGTRLTVT.

CDR3 residues: CASSSTGRRTGELFF. The CDR3 DNA is TGTGCCAGCAGCTCGACAGGGAGGAGGACCGGGGAGCTGTTTTTT. The J gene is TRBJ2-2, the V gene TRBV7-8; D may be TRBD1 (7 bases). The V and J ends lost 4 bases and 5 bases respectively, with 14 bases between them. The CDR3 has 15 amino acids. CDR1 is SGHVS, CDR2 FQNEAQ, per germline.

The V call is TRBV30, the J call TRBJ1-5; D is ambiguous. Trimming took off 4 bases at V and 0 bases at J, with 7 bases between the two ends. The CDR3 is 13 amino acids. Germline V gene lookup returns CDR1 GTSNPN and CDR2 SVGIG (reference sequence). CDR3 sequence (DNA): TGTGCCTGGAACGAGGATAGCAATCAGCCCCAGCATTTT. It specifies CAWNEDSNQPQHF.

In this sample, this clone turned up a few times. The V call is TRBV27, the J call TRBJ1-6, with D perhaps matching TRBD1 (6 bases). The CDR3 contains 13 residues. V lost 5 bases, J lost 8 bases, and 10 bases lay in between. In germline, CDR1 is MNHEY, CDR2 SMNVEV (reference sequence). The CDR3 reads CASSVDRYSPLHF. CDR3 DNA sequence: TGTGCCAGCAGTGTAGACAGGTATTCACCCCTCCACTTT.

V is TRBV5-6 and J is TRBJ1-5; weak D call: TRBD1 (6 bases). The germline V and J ends were trimmed by 2 bases and 4 bases, with 16 bases remaining between them. CDR3 length: 16 amino acids. Germline values: CDR1 SGHDT, CDR2 YYEEEE. The CDR3 DNA is TGTGCCAGCAGCTTTAACCCAGGGGCTGTAAATCAGCCCCAGCATTTT. Protein: CASSFNPGAVNQPQHF.

CDR3 region: CAISPSMRTANSPLHF. In DNA, the CDR3 is TGTGCCATCAGTCCCTCTATGAGGACAGCCAATTCACCCCTCCACTTT. The V and J genes are TRBV10-3 and TRBJ1-6, with D possibly matching TRBD1 (6 bases). CDR1 ENHRY and CDR2 SYGVKD come from the germline V gene. This CDR3 has 16 amino acids. V was clipped by 5 bases and J by 7 bases, with 18 bases between them.

The sample holds one count of this clone. This chain connects TRBV7-9 to TRBJ2-5, with 10 positions matching TRBD2. CDR1 and CDR2 (germline): SEHNR, FQNEAQ (reference sequence). The ends lost 5 bases at V and 4 bases at J; junction bases unmatched: 4. This CDR3 is built from 14 residues. DNA for the CDR3: TGTGCCAGCAGCCCCGGACTAGCGGTAGAGACCCAGTACTTC. It yields the protein CASSPGLAVETQYF.

The chain employs TRBV11-2 and TRBJ1-1, with 8 bases identical to TRBD1. This CDR3 region has 15 residues. V was pared by 6 bases and J by 3 bases, with 9 bases of the junction left unmatched. Germline-derived CDR1 and CDR2 are SGHAT and FQNNGV. CDR3 sequence (DNA): TGTGCCAGCAGGCGCCAGGGGGCGACCGACACTGAAGCTTTCTTT. Translating gives CASRRQGATDTEAFF.

The V call is TRBV27, the J call TRBJ2-1; 10 bases align to TRBD2. CDR1 is MNHEY and CDR2 is SMNVEV in the germline V gene (reference sequence). The CDR3 runs 16 residues. Trimming at V came to 5 bases and at J to 4 bases, leaving 8 bases not matched to a gene. CDR3: CASSEKLAGYYNEQFF. The CDR3 bases are TGTGCCAGCAGTGAAAAACTAGCGGGGTATTACAATGAGCAGTTCTTC.

The chain is built from TRBV5-5 and TRBJ1-3; D remains unclear. CDR3 length: 17 residues. Trimming cost V 2 bases and J 0 bases, with 15 bases left between them. From germline, CDR1 is SGHKS and CDR2 YYEKEE (reference sequence). The DNA of the CDR3 is TGTGCCAGCAGCTTCGGCGGCAGTGTCATCTCTGGAAACACCATATATTTT. Its protein is CASSFGGSVISGNTIYF.

The V and J genes are TRBV24-1 and TRBJ1-1; 11 bases match TRBD1. V lost 3 bases and J lost 0; bases outside the gene matches: 5. Per germline, CDR1 KGHDR and CDR2 SFDVKD. CDR3 length: 17 amino acids. CDR3 bases: TGTGCCACCAGTGATCTCCGGGACAGGGGGGTGAACACTGAAGCTTTCTTT. Encoded protein: CATSDLRDRGVNTEAFF.

The chain is built from TRBV11-2 and TRBJ1-6, with D uncertain. CDR3 length: 12 residues. In germline, CDR1 is SGHAT, CDR2 FQNNGV. V shed 7 bases and J shed 5 bases, with 6 bases lying between them. CDR3 loop: CASNSNNSPLHF. DNA of the CDR3: TGTGCCAGCAACAGCAATAATTCACCCCTCCACTTT.

This chain uses TRBV5-1 with TRBJ2-7, with 8 bases fitting TRBD1. The CDR3 length is 15 residues. In germline, CDR1 is SGHRS, CDR2 YFSETQ. J lost 3 bases, V lost 0 bases, and 5 bases had no gene match. CDR3 sequence: CASSLGQGALYEQYF. The CDR3 DNA follows: TGCGCCAGCAGCTTGGGGCAGGGGGCCCTCTACGAGCAGTACTTC.

The chain combines TRBV6-5 with TRBJ1-2, with D possibly being TRBD1 (5 bases). The CDR3 totals 15 residues. The germline V gene encodes CDR1 MNHEY and CDR2 SVGAGI. Deletions cut 6 bases from V and 6 bases from J, with 20 bases between. CDR3 bases: TGTGCCAGCAGCCTAACATTCGGGGGTGGAAATGGCTACACCTTC. Protein: CASSLTFGGGNGYTF.

This clone was counted a few times. The rearrangement uses TRBV19 and TRBJ1-5; D perhaps matches TRBD1 (6 bases). The CDR3 totals 15 residues. The germline V gene has CDR1 LNHDA and CDR2 SQIVND (reference sequence). V gave up 6 bases and J gave up 4 bases, with 16 bases separating them. The CDR3 sequence is CASRGQVQGNQPQHF. The CDR3 DNA sequence: TGTGCCAGTAGAGGACAAGTTCAGGGGAATCAGCCCCAGCATTTT.

This clone showed up just once. An end of the junction differs from the germline gene, which may be a read error. V and J are TRBV19 and TRBJ2-3; TRBD1 aligns across 7 bases. Germline loops: CDR1 LNHDA, CDR2 SQIVND (reference sequence). The CDR3 totals 14 residues. Here the CDR3 reads CASSTGAGTDTQYF. The CDR3 DNA sequence: TGTGCCAGCAGTACAGGGGCTGGCACAGATACGCAGTATTTT.

The J gene is TRBJ1-4, the V gene TRBV15, with 9 bases identical to TRBD1. V lost 2 bases to trimming and J lost 7 bases; unmatched junction nucleotides: 8. CDR3 size: 16 residues. Germline values: CDR1 LNHNV, CDR2 YYDKDF (reference sequence). CDR3 amino acids: CATSRLLTGGIEKLFF. The CDR3 bases are TGTGCCACCAGCAGACTTTTGACAGGGGGTATTGAAAAACTGTTTTTT.

This chain links TRBV6-4 with TRBJ1-2; 7 bases line up with TRBD1. V shed 7 bases and J 0 bases; nucleotides not matched to a gene: 11. The CDR3 is 16 residues long. Germline V gives CDR1 MRHNA, CDR2 SNTAGT. The CDR3: CASTLGQEAANYGYTF. Here the CDR3 DNA reads TGTGCCAGCACCTTAGGACAGGAAGCTGCTAACTATGGCTACACCTTC.

This chain connects TRBV27 to TRBJ1-2, with 9 bases fitting TRBD1. The CDR3 runs 17 residues. Per the germline V gene, CDR1 is MNHEY and CDR2 is SMNVEV (reference sequence). The ends lost 6 bases at V and 0 bases at J; junction bases unmatched: 11. The CDR3 spells CASRQQGAVRTNYGYTF. The CDR3 DNA follows: TGTGCCAGCAGGCAACAGGGGGCGGTCCGCACTAACTATGGCTACACCTTC.

V and J are TRBV6-1 and TRBJ1-6; D perhaps matches TRBD1 (6 bases). Germline CDR1 is MNHNS and CDR2 is SASEGT. This CDR3 has 16 residues. Trimming took 3 bases from V and 5 from J, leaving 14 bases between them. The CDR3 DNA reads TGTGCCAGCAGTGAGTACCTGGGGGCAGATAATTCACCCCTCCACTTT. This codes for CASSEYLGADNSPLHF.

The V gene is TRBV29-1, the J gene TRBJ1-2; no firm D call. V shed 3 bases and J shed 4 bases, with 15 bases lying between them. The germline V gene encodes CDR1 SQVTM and CDR2 ANQGSEA. CDR3 length: 14 residues. CDR3 residues: CSVEVATKIYGYTF. In DNA, the CDR3 is TGCAGCGTTGAGGTGGCAACGAAGATCTATGGCTACACCTTC.

V usage is TRBV5-6 and J usage is TRBJ2-7; D is ambiguous. The ends were cut back, 0 bases at V and 6 bases at J, with 4 bases in the middle. CDR1 and CDR2 (germline): SGHDT, YYEEEE. The CDR3 totals 11 residues. The DNA of the CDR3 is TGTGCCAGCAGCTTGGACGGCGAGCAGTACTTC. Its protein product is CASSLDGEQYF. Looking up the rest from reference TRBV5-6 and TRBJ2-7 gives the full variable domain: DAGVTQSPTHLIKTRGQQVTLRCSPKSGHDTVSWYQQALGQGPQFIFQYYEEEERQRGNFPDRFSGHQFPNYSSELNVNALLLGDSALYLCASSLDGEQYFGPGTRLTVT.